This entry lists 11 T cell receptor beta chains sequenced from one sample in a study of cytotoxic CD8 clonotypes in ibrutinib-treated CLL. Data came from immunoSEQ multiplex PCR; TCRdb stores just in-frame clones and leaves some out. Here the sample spans roughly 250,000 clones, 60% to 75% being singletons. The specimen comprised PBMCs, sampled after 24 months of ibrutinib treatment. Receptor source: a human donor with chronic lymphocytic leukemia.

The chain links TRBV29-1 to TRBJ2-2; 9 bases are shared with TRBD1. Germline CDR1 reads SQVTM; CDR2 reads ANQGSEA. V lost 2 bases, J lost 4 bases, and 5 bases stayed unmatched. The CDR3 spans 15 residues. The CDR3 nucleotides are TGCAGCGTTGAATCGTGGACAGGGGTCACCGGGGAGCTGTTTTTT. Amino acid sequence: CSVESWTGVTGELFF.

The rearrangement uses TRBV7-3 and TRBJ1-3, with D possibly being TRBD1 (6 bases). Trimming took off 4 bases at V and 4 bases at J, with 8 bases between the two ends. This CDR3 spans 13 amino acids. Germline V CDR1 and CDR2: SGHTA, FQGTGA. CDR3 loop: CASSSDRGNTIYF. The CDR3 region has the DNA TGTGCCAGCAGCTCCGACAGGGGAAACACCATATATTTT.

The V call is TRBV18, the J call TRBJ2-5, with 11 nucleotides matching TRBD2. The CDR3 loop spans 17 amino acids. Trimming removed 3 bases from V and 3 bases from J; junction bases left unmatched: 9. Germline CDR1 reads KGHSH; CDR2 reads LQKENI. Here the CDR3 reads CASSPVPSGRWEETQYF. Written as DNA, the CDR3 is TGTGCCAGCTCACCGGTGCCTAGCGGGAGGTGGGAAGAGACCCAGTACTTC.

The chain joins TRBV9 to TRBJ2-7, with 7 bases identical to TRBD2. Looked up from germline, CDR1 is SGDLS and CDR2 is YYNGEE. The CDR3 length is 17 residues. The junction had 11 bases not matched to a gene; V was cut back by 0 bases and J by 2 bases. In DNA, the CDR3 is TGTGCCAGCAGCGTAGAGTCATCTGGGGGAGGGACCTACGAGCAGTACTTC. Encoded protein: CASSVESSGGGTYEQYF.

The V gene is TRBV9, the J gene TRBJ2-5; TRBD2 agrees at 12 bases. CDR1 and CDR2 from the germline V gene are SGDLS and YYNGEE. V shed 4 bases and J 0 bases; nucleotides not matched to a gene: 7. The CDR3 consists of 17 residues. The chain's CDR3 is CASSPTGLAGYQETQYF. The CDR3 DNA sequence: TGTGCCAGCAGCCCGACCGGACTAGCGGGATACCAAGAGACCCAGTACTTC. The whole variable domain, remainder taken from reference TRBV9 and TRBJ2-5, is DSGVTQTPKHLITATGQRVTLRCSPRSGDLSVYWYQQSLDQGLQFLIQYYNGEERAKGNILERFSAQQFPDLHSELNLSSLELGDSALYFCASSPTGLAGYQETQYFGPGTRLLVL.

In this sample, this clone turned up a few times. The chain recombines TRBV21-1 with TRBJ2-3. TRBV21-1 constitutes a pseudogene. The CDR3 contains 10 residues. The CDR3 DNA sequence: TGTGCCTCCTCGTACCATACGCAGTATTTT. As protein: CASSYHTQYF.

The CDR3 is CASSVRRETTNTGELFF. The CDR3 DNA sequence: TGTGCCAGCAGCGTAAGACGGGAGACCACGAACACCGGGGAGCTGTTTTTT. This chain uses TRBV9 with TRBJ2-2, with D perhaps TRBD2 (6 bases). This CDR3 has 17 amino acids. Germline CDR1 reads SGDLS; CDR2 reads YYNGEE. V gave up 1 base and J gave up 0 bases, with 13 bases separating them. The variable domain in full, with the rest retrieved from reference TRBV9 and TRBJ2-2, is DSGVTQTPKHLITATGQRVTLRCSPRSGDLSVYWYQQSLDQGLQFLIQYYNGEERAKGNILERFSAQQFPDLHSELNLSSLELGDSALYFCASSVRRETTNTGELFFGEGSRLTVL.

The chain carries TRBV6-5 and TRBJ2-3; D not certain. This CDR3 spans 13 amino acids. V shed 3 bases and J shed 0 bases, with 4 bases lying between them. Germline V gene sequence: CDR1 MNHEY, CDR2 SVGAGI. The DNA of the CDR3 is TGTGCCAGCAGTTATCAAAGCACAGATACGCAGTATTTT. It translates to CASSYQSTDTQYF.

The table lists this clone with a few counts. The chain recombines TRBV2 with TRBJ2-7, with TRBD1 matching over 9 bases. After removal of 8 bases from V and 2 bases from J, the junction contained 7 bases not matched to a gene. Looked up from germline, CDR1 is SNHLY and CDR2 is FYNNEI. The CDR3 covers 14 residues. CDR3 DNA: TGTGCCAGCTTTGGGGACAGGGTGACCTACGAGCAGTACTTC. This encodes CASFGDRVTYEQYF.

The V and J genes are TRBV11-3 and TRBJ2-7; D is uncertain. The CDR3 sequence is 13 residues long. In germline, CDR1 is SGHNT, CDR2 YENEEA. The V end lost 3 bases, the J end lost 3 bases, and 9 bases lay between the germline ends. CDR3 nucleotide sequence: TGTGCCAGCAGCTTTTCGGACGGCTACGAGCAGTACTTC. This codes for CASSFSDGYEQYF.

This chain connects TRBV19 to TRBJ2-7; D call uncertain. CDR3 length equals 13 residues. Germline V gene lookup returns CDR1 LNHDA and CDR2 SQIVND (reference sequence). Trimming removed 1 base from V and 6 bases from J, with 10 bases in between. This CDR3 reads CASSIVPEAEQYF. CDR3 DNA: TGTGCCAGTAGTATAGTTCCAGAGGCCGAGCAGTACTTC.